This T cell receptor beta chain stems from a study of blood T cell repertoires in COVID-19. Study in general: Spain, Italy and the United States supplied samples that represented acute and convalescent COVID-19. The cDNA or gDNA used as material had been derived from T cells, B-cell-depleted T cells, or PBMCs.

Original methodology: Quantification of nucleated cells was approximated via reference gene primer amplification. Generated by immunoSEQ multiplex PCR, the TCRdb table keeps only in-frame clones and is missing some. From that table come the V and J calls and clone size; the DNA was used to work out D and trimming. The sample contains 80,000 to 85,000 clones, approximately 80% of which appear only once. V was pared by 4 bases and J by 4 bases, with 12 bases of the junction left unmatched. This CDR3 region has 17 residues. Per the germline V gene, CDR1 is SGHAT and CDR2 is FQNNGV. This rearrangement joins TRBV11-2 to TRBJ2-3; 9 bases fit TRBD1. This TCR derives from a human donor in a cohort sampled during active COVID-19. The sequenced sample consisted of peripheral blood. CDR3 loop: CASSSRPGQGFPDTQYF. In DNA form, the CDR3 reads TGTGCCAGCAGCTCGCGCCCGGGACAGGGATTTCCAGATACGCAGTATTTT.